This TCR beta chain was recorded in a study of CD8+ T cells in alopecia areata. Specified treatment: oral pan-JAK inhibitor, 5-10 mg twice daily. CDR1 SNHLY and CDR2 FYNNEI come from the germline V gene. CDR3 length: 14 amino acids. Germline trimming cut 3 bases from V and 5 bases from J; bases unmatched to any gene: 2. Notes on the study in general: Expanded CD8+ clones among the top 100, and scalp clonality, were significantly decreased by tofacitinib.

About this clone itself: Its cognate antigen is unknown.

Extracted from the samples, RNA was reverse transcribed into cDNA to serve as the sequencing template. Repertoires were generated with immunoSEQ multiplex PCR, while TCRdb's copy carries only in-frame clones and drops some. The data show 190,000 or so clones, with roughly 60% seen just once and about 5% held by the top ten. This chain uses TRBV2 with TRBJ2-5; 11 bases line up with TRBD2. This TCR derives from a human donor with alopecia areata. Sequencing was performed on CD4+ T cells sorted from blood, taken at week 24, from a patient treated with tofacitinib. CDR3 amino acids: CASSELAGGETQYF. In DNA, the CDR3 is TGTGCCAGCAGTGAGCTAGCGGGAGGCGAGACCCAGTACTTC.